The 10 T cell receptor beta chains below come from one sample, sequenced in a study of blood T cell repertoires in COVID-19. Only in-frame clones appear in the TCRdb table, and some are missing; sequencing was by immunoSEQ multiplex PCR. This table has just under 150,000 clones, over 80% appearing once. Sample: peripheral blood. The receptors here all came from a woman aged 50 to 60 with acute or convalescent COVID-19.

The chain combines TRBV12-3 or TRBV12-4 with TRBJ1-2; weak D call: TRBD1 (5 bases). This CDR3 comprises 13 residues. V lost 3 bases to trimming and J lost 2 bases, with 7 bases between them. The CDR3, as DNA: TGTGCCAGCAGTTTGCCAGGGAACTATGGCTACACCTTC. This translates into CASSLPGNYGYTF.

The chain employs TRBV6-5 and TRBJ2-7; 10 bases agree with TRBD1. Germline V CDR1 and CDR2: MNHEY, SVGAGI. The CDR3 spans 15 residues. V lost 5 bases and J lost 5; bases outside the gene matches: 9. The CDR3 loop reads CASSRPGQGKNEQYF. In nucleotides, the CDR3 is TGTGCCAGCAGTCGTCCGGGACAGGGGAAGAACGAGCAGTACTTC.

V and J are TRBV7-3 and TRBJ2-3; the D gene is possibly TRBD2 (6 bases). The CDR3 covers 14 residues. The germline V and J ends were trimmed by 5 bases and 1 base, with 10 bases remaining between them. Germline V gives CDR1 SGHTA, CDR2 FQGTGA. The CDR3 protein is CASSPSVGTDTQYF. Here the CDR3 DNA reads TGTGCCAGCAGCCCTAGCGTGGGCACAGATACGCAGTATTTT.

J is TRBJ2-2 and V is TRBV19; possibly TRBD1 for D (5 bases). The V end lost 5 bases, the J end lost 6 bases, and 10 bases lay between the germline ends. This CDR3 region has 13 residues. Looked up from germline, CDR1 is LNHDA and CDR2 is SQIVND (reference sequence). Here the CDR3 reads CASSETGSGELFF. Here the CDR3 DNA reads TGTGCCAGTAGTGAAACAGGATCCGGGGAGCTGTTTTTT.

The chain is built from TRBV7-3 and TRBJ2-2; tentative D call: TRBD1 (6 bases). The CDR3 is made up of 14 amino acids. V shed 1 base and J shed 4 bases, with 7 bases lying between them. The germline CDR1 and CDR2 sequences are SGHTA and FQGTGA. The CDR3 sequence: CASSLRGGTGELFF. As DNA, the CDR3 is TGTGCCAGCAGCTTAAGAGGGGGCACCGGGGAGCTGTTTTTT.

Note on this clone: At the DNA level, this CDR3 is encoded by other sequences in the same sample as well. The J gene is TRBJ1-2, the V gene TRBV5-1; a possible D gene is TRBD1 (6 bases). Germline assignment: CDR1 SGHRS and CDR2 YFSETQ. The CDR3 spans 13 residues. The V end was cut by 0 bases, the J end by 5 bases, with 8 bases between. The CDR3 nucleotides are TGCGCCAGCAGCTTGGCTACAGGGTATGGCTACACCTTC. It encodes CASSLATGYGYTF.

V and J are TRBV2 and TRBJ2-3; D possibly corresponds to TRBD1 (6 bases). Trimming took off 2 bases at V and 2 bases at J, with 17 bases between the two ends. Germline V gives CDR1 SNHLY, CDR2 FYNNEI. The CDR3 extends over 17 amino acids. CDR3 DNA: TGTGCCAGCAGTGAATATCAGGGGCAAAACAACACAGATACGCAGTATTTT. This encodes CASSEYQGQNNTDTQYF.

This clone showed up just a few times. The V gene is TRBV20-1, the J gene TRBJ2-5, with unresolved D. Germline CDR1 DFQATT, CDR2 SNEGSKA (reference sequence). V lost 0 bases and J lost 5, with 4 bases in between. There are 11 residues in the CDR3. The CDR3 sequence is CSARDLETQYF. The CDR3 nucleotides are TGCAGTGCTAGAGATCTCGAGACCCAGTACTTC.

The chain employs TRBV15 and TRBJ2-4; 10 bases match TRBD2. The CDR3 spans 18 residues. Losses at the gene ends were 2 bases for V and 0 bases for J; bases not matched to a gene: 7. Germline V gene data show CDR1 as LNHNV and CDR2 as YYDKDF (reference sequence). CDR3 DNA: TGTGCCACCAGCAGACTAGCGGGGGAGGGTCTAGCCAAAAACATTCAGTACTTC. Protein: CATSRLAGEGLAKNIQYF.

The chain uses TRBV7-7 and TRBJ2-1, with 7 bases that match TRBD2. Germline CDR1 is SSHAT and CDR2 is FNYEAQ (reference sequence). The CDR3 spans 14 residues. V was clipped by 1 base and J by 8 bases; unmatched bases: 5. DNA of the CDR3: TGTGCCAGCAGCTTAGGGTATAGCGGGCATGAGCAGTTCTTC. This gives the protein CASSLGYSGHEQFF.